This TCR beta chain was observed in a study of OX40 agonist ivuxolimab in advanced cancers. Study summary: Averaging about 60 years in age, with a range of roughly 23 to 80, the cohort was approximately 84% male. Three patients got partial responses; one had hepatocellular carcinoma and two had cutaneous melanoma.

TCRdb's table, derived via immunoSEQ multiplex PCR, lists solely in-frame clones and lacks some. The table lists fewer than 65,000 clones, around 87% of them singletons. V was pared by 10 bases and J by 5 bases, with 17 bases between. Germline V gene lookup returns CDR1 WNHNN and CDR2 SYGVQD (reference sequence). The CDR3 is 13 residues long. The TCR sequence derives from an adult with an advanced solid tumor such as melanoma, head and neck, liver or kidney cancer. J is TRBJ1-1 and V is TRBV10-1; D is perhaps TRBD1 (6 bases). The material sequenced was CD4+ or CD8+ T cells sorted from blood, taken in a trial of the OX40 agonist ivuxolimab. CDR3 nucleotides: TGCGCCACCTCGAGACAGGTCGAGACTGAAGCTTTCTTT. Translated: CATSRQVETEAFF.